The 29 T cell receptor beta chains given below trace back to one sample, sequenced in a study of cytomegalovirus exposure and HLA in healthy donors. The PCR had 60 Vbeta and 13 Jbeta primers. Data came from immunoSEQ multiplex PCR; TCRdb stores just in-frame clones and leaves some out. There are roughly 150,000 clones in the sample; 75% to 90% occur only once, and about 2% lies in the top ten. Sample: PBMCs. The receptors stem from a male donor in good health and CMV-seronegative.

The J gene is TRBJ1-3, the V gene TRBV27, with D perhaps matching TRBD1 (6 bases). The CDR3 covers 15 residues. V lost 4 bases and J 4 bases, leaving 14 bases between the germline ends. CDR1 MNHEY and CDR2 SMNVEV come from the germline V gene (reference sequence). The CDR3 bases are TGTGCCAGCAGTTCGCAGGGGTATCAGGGAAACACCATATATTTT. The encoded protein is CASSSQGYQGNTIYF.

J is TRBJ2-3 and V is TRBV28; D unclear. The germline gives CDR1 MDHEN, CDR2 SYDVKM. CDR3 size: 15 residues. V shed 2 bases and J shed 6 bases, with 15 bases lying between them. The CDR3 DNA follows: TGTGCCAGCAGTTTACCGGGTCCCTTAAGGGATACGCAGTATTTT. Its translation: CASSLPGPLRDTQYF.

The rearrangement uses TRBV10-3 and TRBJ1-6; 7 nucleotides line up with TRBD1. Germline trimming cut 3 bases from V and 9 bases from J; bases unmatched to any gene: 2. Germline CDR1 and CDR2: ENHRY and SYGVKD. The CDR3 contains 13 residues. The CDR3 sequence is CAISEQGRSPLHF. The CDR3 nucleotides read TGTGCCATCAGTGAACAGGGGCGTTCACCCCTCCACTTT.

V and J are TRBV4-2 and TRBJ1-2; tentatively, D is TRBD1 (5 bases). The CDR3 spans 16 residues. V was clipped by 0 bases and J by 4 bases, with 15 bases between them. Per the germline V gene, CDR1 is LGHNA and CDR2 is YNFKEQ. The CDR3 coding sequence is TGTGCCAGCAGCCAAGATTACGGGGGAGGAGGCTATGGCTACACCTTC. Encoded protein: CASSQDYGGGGYGYTF.

The chain links TRBV6-6 to TRBJ1-3; 7 nucleotides align to TRBD1. V dropped 10 bases and J dropped 0; count of bases not matched to a gene: 6. CDR1 and CDR2 from the germline V gene are MNHNY and SVGAGI (reference sequence). The CDR3 has 14 amino acids. In nucleotides, the CDR3 is TGTGCCACCTCGACAGGGAACTCTGGAAACACCATATATTTT. Its protein is CATSTGNSGNTIYF.

The chain uses TRBV9 and TRBJ2-7, with 7 bases fitting TRBD1. The germline CDR1 and CDR2 sequences are SGDLS and YYNGEE. This CDR3 contains 12 residues. J was trimmed by 3 bases and V by 3 bases; bases with no gene match: 0. Here the CDR3 reads CASSGQGYEQYF. The CDR3 DNA follows: TGTGCCAGCAGCGGACAGGGCTACGAGCAGTACTTC. Variable domain in full (rest from reference TRBV9 and TRBJ2-7): DSGVTQTPKHLITATGQRVTLRCSPRSGDLSVYWYQQSLDQGLQFLIQYYNGEERAKGNILERFSAQQFPDLHSELNLSSLELGDSALYFCASSGQGYEQYFGPGTRLTVT.

This clone was found a few times. V and J are TRBV5-4 and TRBJ2-4; D possibly corresponds to TRBD1 (6 bases). The CDR3 has 17 amino acids. In germline, CDR1 is SGHNT, CDR2 YYREEE (reference sequence). Trimming removed 4 bases at V and 0 bases at J, with 17 bases between. Here the CDR3 reads CASSTSTGPLAKNIQYF. The CDR3 DNA sequence: TGTGCCAGCAGCACATCGACAGGCCCCTTAGCCAAAAACATTCAGTACTTC.

The CDR3 reads CASEENTIYF. CDR3 sequence (DNA): TGTGCCAGCGAGGAGAACACCATATATTTT. This sequence joins TRBV6-1 and TRBJ1-3; D remains ambiguous. The CDR3 has 10 amino acids. Per germline, CDR1 MNHNS and CDR2 SASEGT. V gave up 8 bases and J gave up 7 bases, with 6 bases separating them.

The rearrangement joins TRBV2 to TRBJ1-1; D is ambiguous. This CDR3 is built from 13 residues. Germline V gene data show CDR1 as SNHLY and CDR2 as FYNNEI. Trimming left V 8 bases short and J 5 bases short, with 15 bases between. The CDR3 spells CASGPERDTEAFF. In DNA form, the CDR3 reads TGTGCCAGCGGTCCGGAGAGGGATACTGAAGCTTTCTTT. Looking up the rest from reference TRBV2 and TRBJ1-1 gives the full variable domain: EPEVTQTPSHQVTQMGQEVILRCVPISNHLYFYWYRQILGQKVEFLVSFYNNEISEKSEIFDDQFSVERPDGSNFTLKIRSTKLEDSAMYFCASGPERDTEAFFGQGTRLTVV.

Concerning this clone: This sample includes further DNA sequences coding for the same CDR3. This chain connects TRBV5-1 to TRBJ2-6; 9 nucleotides agree with TRBD1. The CDR3 is made up of 17 amino acids. CDR1 is SGHRS, CDR2 YFSETQ, per germline. Losses at the gene ends were 1 base for V and 1 base for J; bases not matched to a gene: 3. Here the CDR3 reads CASSLWGQGSGANVLTF. The DNA of the CDR3 is TGCGCCAGCAGCTTGTGGGGACAGGGATCTGGGGCCAACGTCCTGACTTTC.

The chain carries TRBV18 and TRBJ2-7; the D is unclear. The CDR3 consists of 15 residues. Deletions cut 0 bases from V and 1 base from J, with 10 bases between. Germline CDR1 is KGHSH and CDR2 is LQKENI. The CDR3 DNA reads TGTGCCAGCTCACCACCTGGCAGTAAGTCCTACGAGCAGTACTTC. This gives the protein CASSPPGSKSYEQYF.

V gene TRBV4-1 combines with J gene TRBJ2-2, with 8 bases aligning to TRBD1. The ends lost 2 bases at V and 6 bases at J; junction bases unmatched: 20. Germline CDR1 and CDR2: MGHRA and YSYEKL. The CDR3 consists of 20 residues. CDR3 nucleotide sequence: TGCGCCAGCAGCCAAAATCTTGCCGTGTTCGGGACAGGCTTCTCCGGGGAGCTGTTTTTT. Amino acids: CASSQNLAVFGTGFSGELFF.

Concerning this clone: The same CDR3 is also encoded by other DNA sequences in this sample. The chain carries TRBV6-5 and TRBJ2-5; 7 bases fit TRBD2. Germline V gene sequence: CDR1 MNHEY, CDR2 SVGAGI. V shed 6 bases and J 2 bases; nucleotides not matched to a gene: 6. CDR3 length equals 14 residues. CDR3 sequence: CASSRRGGQETQYF. The CDR3 DNA sequence: TGTGCCAGCAGCCGCCGCGGGGGACAAGAGACCCAGTACTTC.

The chain recombines TRBV6-5 with TRBJ2-7, with 9 bases identical to TRBD1. This CDR3 is 15 amino acids long. CDR1 MNHEY and CDR2 SVGAGI come from the germline V gene. With V trimmed by 4 bases and J by 6 bases, 10 bases remained unmatched. CDR3 sequence reads: CASSSARDRVGEQYF. The CDR3, as DNA: TGTGCCAGCAGTTCTGCCCGGGACAGGGTGGGCGAGCAGTACTTC.

This clone has a handful of counts. Distinct nucleotide sequences in the sample also encode this CDR3. V usage is TRBV5-1 and J usage is TRBJ1-2; the D is unclear. CDR3 length: 14 residues. Germline lookup yields CDR1 SGHRS and CDR2 YFSETQ. Trimming removed 1 base from V and 4 bases from J, with 11 bases in between. CDR3 nucleotide sequence: TGCGCCAGCAGCTTGCAAGGAGACTCCTATGGCTACACCTTC. Translation gives CASSLQGDSYGYTF.

The rearrangement uses TRBV6-1 and TRBJ1-2; D might be TRBD1 (6 bases). Germline assignment: CDR1 MNHNS and CDR2 SASEGT. The CDR3 extends over 13 amino acids. With 6 bases removed from V and 0 bases from J, the gap between germline ends came to 8 bases. CDR3 amino acids: CASRTGTNYGYTF. The CDR3 bases are TGTGCCAGCAGGACAGGCACTAACTATGGCTACACCTTC.

The chain couples TRBV4-3 to TRBJ2-1, with TRBD2 as a possible D gene (5 bases). CDR1 and CDR2 (germline): LGHNA, YSLEER. V gave up 2 bases and J gave up 4 bases, with 24 bases separating them. The length of the CDR3 is 19 residues. This chain's CDR3 is CASSQLGPGSGQPYNEQFF. In DNA, the CDR3 is TGCGCCAGCAGCCAATTAGGACCTGGCAGCGGTCAGCCATACAATGAGCAGTTCTTC.

The chain has TRBV6-6 and TRBJ2-7; a weak D match, TRBD1 (5 bases). The CDR3 has 15 amino acids. V dropped 6 bases and J dropped 0 bases, with 15 bases sitting between them. In germline, CDR1 is MNHNY, CDR2 SVGAGI (reference sequence). This CDR3 reads CASSLSYDSSYEQYF. The DNA of the CDR3 is TGTGCCAGCAGCCTTTCATACGACAGCTCCTACGAGCAGTACTTC.

The gene calls are TRBV5-6 and TRBJ2-2; 7 nucleotides agree with TRBD1. Germline V gene sequence: CDR1 SGHDT, CDR2 YYEEEE. V dropped 3 bases and J dropped 1; count of bases not matched to a gene: 6. CDR3 length equals 16 residues. CDR3 nucleotide sequence: TGTGCCAGCAGCTCGTCACGGACAGGGAACACCGGGGAGCTGTTTTTT. Translation: CASSSSRTGNTGELFF.

This chain links TRBV19 with TRBJ2-7, with 10 bases matching TRBD1. The length of the CDR3 is 15 residues. V lost 6 bases to trimming and J lost 2 bases; unmatched junction nucleotides: 7. CDR1 and CDR2 (germline): LNHDA, SQIVND (reference sequence). CDR3 loop: CASRGTGALPYEQYF. As DNA, the CDR3 is TGTGCCAGTAGAGGGACAGGGGCCCTCCCCTACGAGCAGTACTTC.

The V and J genes are TRBV25-1 and TRBJ1-2; the match to TRBD1 covers 7 bases. CDR3 length equals 15 residues. J was trimmed by 2 bases and V by 4 bases; bases with no gene match: 7. Looked up from germline, CDR1 is MGHDK and CDR2 is SYGVNS. DNA of the CDR3: TGTGCCAGCAGTGGAAGTTCAGGGGGAAACTATGGCTACACCTTC. Amino acid sequence: CASSGSSGGNYGYTF.

The rearrangement uses TRBV7-8 and TRBJ2-3, with 12 positions matching TRBD2. Germline V CDR1 and CDR2: SGHVS, FQNEAQ. The CDR3 length is 16 residues. Trimming cost V 4 bases and J 1 base; bases outside gene matches: 3. CDR3 sequence: CASSYRLAGGTDTQYF. In DNA, the CDR3 is TGTGCCAGCAGCTACCGACTAGCGGGGGGCACAGATACGCAGTATTTT.

This chain connects TRBV4-2 to TRBJ2-1, with 9 bases identical to TRBD2. Germline V gene sequence: CDR1 LGHNA, CDR2 YNFKEQ. This CDR3 has 15 residues. V lost 4 bases to trimming and J lost 7 bases; unmatched junction nucleotides: 8. The chain's CDR3 is CASSPLAGSRNEQFF. The CDR3, as DNA: TGTGCCAGCAGCCCCCTAGCGGGGAGTAGGAATGAGCAGTTCTTC.

This chain links TRBV6-1 with TRBJ2-1, with TRBD2 as a possible D gene (6 bases). Germline values: CDR1 MNHNS, CDR2 SASEGT. Between the trimmed V and J ends, which lost 3 bases and 8 bases, there was a span of 11 bases. This CDR3 region has 13 residues. CDR3 bases: TGTGCCAGCAGTGATCACAGGAGGGATGAGCAGTTCTTC. Its translation: CASSDHRRDEQFF.

This clone was seen just once. The CDR3: CASSYSGSGEETQYF. CDR3 in DNA: TGTGCCAGCAGTTACTCAGGATCTGGGGAGGAGACCCAGTACTTC. The chain recombines TRBV6-5 with TRBJ2-5; a possible D gene is TRBD2 (5 bases). The germline V gene has CDR1 MNHEY and CDR2 SVGAGI. This CDR3 has 15 amino acids. With 0 bases removed from V and 5 bases from J, the gap between germline ends came to 13 bases.

This sequence joins TRBV18 and TRBJ2-1; D is undetermined. Germline V gene lookup returns CDR1 KGHSH and CDR2 LQKENI. The CDR3 length is 11 residues. The V end lost 8 bases, the J end lost 4 bases, and 6 bases lay between the germline ends. CDR3 sequence: CASTLYNEQFF. CDR3 coding DNA: TGTGCCAGCACACTATACAATGAGCAGTTCTTC.

V is TRBV12-5 and J is TRBJ1-5; the D gene is possibly TRBD1 (6 bases). Germline CDR1 reads LGHNT; CDR2 reads FRNRAP. V lost 2 bases, J lost 0 bases, and 14 bases lay in between. The CDR3 totals 17 residues. The CDR3 here is CASGLPGTSYSNQPQHF. CDR3 sequence (DNA): TGTGCTAGTGGTTTGCCTGGGACAAGCTATAGCAATCAGCCCCAGCATTTT.

This clone appeared a single time. The sample carries other DNA sequences with the same CDR3. V and J are TRBV11-2 and TRBJ1-5; D is unresolved. The V and J ends lost 0 bases and 5 bases respectively, with 5 bases between them. The CDR3 length is 13 residues. Germline CDR1 reads SGHAT; CDR2 reads FQNNGV. CDR3 loop: CASSLDRDQPQHF. CDR3 DNA: TGTGCCAGCAGCTTAGACCGAGATCAGCCCCAGCATTTT.

The chain couples TRBV7-9 to TRBJ2-2, with D perhaps TRBD2 (6 bases). CDR1 is SEHNR, CDR2 FQNEAQ, per germline (reference sequence). Trimming stripped 8 bases from V and 4 bases from J, with 17 bases between. The CDR3 loop spans 15 amino acids. The CDR3 DNA reads TGTGCCAGCTTTAACCCGGGCGGGACCACCGGGGAGCTGTTTTTT. Translation gives CASFNPGGTTGELFF.